This TCR beta chain was sequenced for a study of T-cell reconstitution after alpha-beta-depleted transplantation in children. Study-wide findings and caveats: Where some patients showed high TCRbeta diversity at day 60, it came from recipient T cells and thymic progenitors that had survived.

Unique molecular identifiers were incorporated when the TCRbeta library was constructed. TCRdb re-called the PCR reads through MiXCR, storing one row per CDR3 protein. Of some 150,000 distinct CDR3 sequences listed, 8% to 10% are singletons. This clonotype was detected many times. The target antigen is unknown. The germline V gene has CDR1 MNHEY and CDR2 SMNVEV (reference sequence). The CDR3 covers 15 residues. V lost 6 bases and J lost 5; bases outside the gene matches: 10. This TCR was recovered from a female patient between 2 and 15 years old who had a stem cell transplant for congenital amegakaryocytic thrombocytopenia, so the T cells may come from the graft donor. The sample in question was PBMCs, mostly from graft donor cells, obtained 180 days after TCRalphabeta/CD19-depleted stem cell transplant. V and J are TRBV27 and TRBJ2-1; TRBD2 matches at 7 bases. The CDR3 region is CASRSTSVGHNEQFF. CDR3 bases: TGTGCCAGCAGGAGCACTAGCGTCGGACACAATGAGCAGTTCTTC.